This TCR beta chain was sequenced during a study of cytomegalovirus exposure and HLA in healthy donors (dated by TCRdb to 2015 to 2018). Notes on the research overall: According to an earlier analysis of 550 to 750 of the donors, some 170 million T cells yielded 120 million or so unique TCR beta sequences and 276 Gb of sequence data. An early release that covered fewer than 800 HLA-typed donors contained about 300 gigabases of sequencing data and 85 million to 100 million unique TCR sequences. Among the roughly 390 genotyped donors, about 83% belonged to the genetic ancestry cluster associated with self-reported Caucasian donors. The study aimed to test whether signatures of past pathogen exposure could be identified by cataloging public T cell receptors. The T cell repertoires of under 700 subjects were profiled by immunosequencing and related to cytomegalovirus serostatus. Along with the roughly 670-subject first cohort, a separate validation cohort of over 90 different subjects was used. To predict cytomegalovirus infection status, the study brought together high-throughput TCR immunosequencing, statistical association of individual TCRs with disease status, and machine learning. A later analysis re-examined previously published TCR beta repertoires from more than 550 donors and added high-resolution HLA genotyping to investigate patterns of TCR occurrence. Rather than drawing on any new phenotypic data, the later analysis identified candidate immune exposures from TCR beta sequences and the way those sequences occurred across donors. In an earlier analysis of over 550 of the donors, high-throughput TCR beta sequencing was used to judge whether each TCR beta V gene segment behaved as functional or pseudogenic. Donor age, sex, ethnicity and CMV serostatus were collected together with the repertoire data. In a later genetic analysis, genome-wide SNP genotypes for 398 of the 666 donors were used, and that subset was treated as a discovery cohort. Every discovery cohort repertoire had been produced on one sequencing platform. Both class I and class II loci were covered by HLA typing, at four-digit resolution. Typing coverage differed by locus: A, B, C, DRB1 and DQB1 were typed in about 620-640 donors, DQA1 in about 500, DPA1 in some 610, and DPB1 in roughly 450. Four or five DR-DQ haplotypes were handled as single units for association and clustering because linkage in the cohort was strong. Among some 410 genotyped donors of the cohort, an average of around 240,000 unique TCR beta nucleotide sequences was sequenced per donor, of which 15% to 20% were non-productive.

The library was made by the immunoSEQ multiplex PCR assay. The multiplex PCR relied on a mix of 60 forward primers for TCR Vbeta segments and 13 reverse primers for TCR Jbeta segments. The CDR3 region of rearranged TCR beta genes was amplified from genomic DNA with a multiplex PCR assay. The amplified TCR beta libraries were sequenced on the Illumina HiSeq System as 87-base-pair reads. Per the authors' processing: A later analysis counted 65 million to 90 million unique TCR beta chains across the 650 to 700 repertoires, and around 12 million of these chains were shared by at least two donors. Raw reads were error-corrected and collapsed into unique sequences with a nearest-neighbor algorithm that merged closely related sequences to remove PCR and sequencing errors. V, D and J gene segments were assigned by aligning CDR3 sequences to IMGT reference sequences. For a sequence to be retained, a match of at least six nucleotides was required to both a V gene segment and a J gene segment. A rearrangement was called productive if the CDR3 had no stop codons and remained in frame with V and J, and every other rearrangement was called non-productive. Following IMGT convention, CDR3 was defined as the stretch from the second conserved V-encoded cysteine to the conserved J-encoded phenylalanine. In an earlier analysis of 587 of the donors, sequences lacking an unambiguous match to a single V gene segment were excluded. An earlier analysis of 587 of the donors called V segments functional above 56.7% productive rearrangements and segregating when the between-donor standard deviation exceeded 5%. To diagnose cytomegalovirus status from the catalog of TCR beta chain sequences, a statistical classification framework was built. In a later analysis, V and J genes were assigned by comparing TCR nucleotide sequences against IMGT/GENE-DB human TR gene sequences. A later analysis assigned CDR3 sequences and most-parsimonious VDJ recombination scenarios with the TCRdist pipeline. In a later analysis, every TCR beta chain was defined by the combination of its CDR3 amino acid sequence and its V-gene family, and reads without a unique V-gene family were dropped. A later analysis removed several hundred highly shared, low-generation-probability nucleotide sequences to deal with suspected cross-contamination and a sequencing artifact. For each public chain, a later analysis derived a clonal expansion index from normalized ranks of inferred template counts within each repertoire. A later analysis computed generation probabilities with a VDJ recombination model fitted to out-of-frame rearrangements, and checked the results against IGoR. A later analysis scored TCR-TCR, TCR-HLA and TCR-CMV co-occurrence with hypergeometric tests, applying a repertoire-size bias correction to TCR pairs. In a later analysis, false discovery rates were estimated by permuting HLA or CMV assignments 20 times. A later analysis grouped co-occurring TCRs with DBSCAN, adding TCRdist sequence similarity when clustering within HLA-allele-positive subsets. Co-occurrence clustering excluded repertoires with fewer than 30,000 or more than 120,000 public chains, plus five with anomalous nucleotide sharing. TCRdb took over this immuneACCESS table, retaining in-frame rearrangements with V and J assigned. Such tables are incomplete; in checked studies, under half of the missing clones stem from an unresolved V gene, and the remainder is unexplained. The V and J calls and clone size were taken over from that table, and D and trimming were inferred from the DNA. This sample gives 140,000 to 150,000 clones in total; around 86% of them show up just once. Together, the top ten hold roughly 2.9% of the sample.

Study-wide findings and limitations: In a later analysis, the rate of TCR association differed among HLA loci, with DRB1 alleles having the most associated TCRs and HLA-C alleles having the fewest. A few of the identified cytomegalovirus-associated TCR beta chains were confirmed in vitro to be specific for cytomegalovirus antigens. Correlated functional status among segregating V segments might be attributable to linkage disequilibrium, but an unknown experimental factor could not be ruled out. A group of highly shared sequence variants was considered likely to be a technical artifact of the sequencing pipeline. In a later genetic analysis, a missense DCLRE1C variant was associated with V-gene and J-gene trimming of TCR beta chains, and the association was replicated in an independent cohort. Most CMV-associated TCR beta chains appeared to be HLA-restricted in a later analysis, and the HLA associations seemed to be driven largely by CMV exposure. A further reported finding was that TCR beta sequences accurately predicted the HLA-A and HLA-B alleles for most subjects in the first cohort. The presence/absence analyses assumed that sequencing depth was roughly uniform across donors, and that assumption may not be true. The classifier was reported to diagnose cytomegalovirus status with high specificity and sensitivity in both the original cohort and the validation cohort. At a false discovery rate of 0.05, a later analysis linked fewer than 20,000 TCR beta sequences to specific HLA alleles. Broadly in line with IMGT annotations, most TCR beta V segments showed up in productive rearrangements about 90% or about 30% of the time in an earlier analysis of several hundred of the donors. In a later analysis, HLA-associated TCR beta chains showed more clonal expansion and lower generation probabilities than non-associated chains that were equally common. For the cohort, immune exposure information was limited to CMV serostatus. Because HLA typing was missing for some donors at each locus, association tests included only the typed subset. A later analysis reported that several top co-occurrence clusters appeared linked to parvovirus B19, influenza, CMV and Epstein-Barr virus. The authors suggested that the approach could potentially be generalized to other disease states and immunological phenotypes. A total of fewer than 200 TCR beta chains were listed by the study as associated with cytomegalovirus. Across donors, most TCR sequences were observed very rarely, whereas some public TCRs were present in many individuals. Some IMGT-functional V segments, including TRBV6-2 and TRBV6-3, could not be distinguished by the 87-base-pair reads and were therefore excluded. Only TCR beta chains were sequenced in this cohort, and the absence of alpha or paired-chain data limited detectable features. When HLA alleles, especially DR and DQ, strongly co-occurred, attributing TCR associations to individual alleles was difficult. Compared with the roughly 670-donor mean, donors in an Asian-associated ancestry cluster had fewer N-insertions in productive TCRs, according to a later genetic analysis. Because counts were too low, approximately 15 rarely observed V segments, including chromosome 9 orphons, were excluded from the earlier analysis of around 590 of the donors.

Details on this clone: Its cognate antigen has yet to be identified. Base qualities are not provided; no much larger clone lies one nucleotide away.

The cohort was made up of several hundred healthy bone marrow donors. At the time of sampling, every cohort member was nominally healthy, though immune exposures that went unrecorded were likely present. The donor was CMV seronegative and belonged to the group of under 400 seronegative cohort members. A peripheral blood sample was provided by each donor, and peripheral blood mononuclear cells were used for TCR beta sequencing. Genomic DNA was extracted from the blood cell samples with the Qiagen DNeasy Blood Extraction Kit. Trimming removed 0 bases from V and 2 bases from J, leaving 16 bases between the germline ends. Measured from the cysteine to the phenylalanine, the CDR3 is 16 residues long. Only CDR3 DNA remains: 48 bases, in frame from the first base. The germline V gene (reference sequence) sets CDR1 to GTSNPN and CDR2 to SVGIG.

The chain employs TRBV30 and TRBJ1-2; the D segment cannot be called with confidence. The specimen was PBMCs. This TCR was recovered from a woman aged 25 to 45 in good health and CMV-seronegative. The DNA sequence reads TGTGCCTGGAGTGTGCGGTGGCCTAAATCCAACTATGGCTACACCTTC. The translation is CAWSVRWPKSNYGYTF.